One sample yielded the 10 T cell receptor beta chains listed below, sequenced in a study of control samples from healthy donors and cancer patients. The data were produced by immunoSEQ multiplex PCR, yet TCRdb's version contains in-frame clones alone and is incomplete. The data show roughly 120,000 clones, with approximately 93% seen just once and 2.6% held by the top ten. Sequencing input: blood. Receptors were obtained from a man in his thirties or forties in good health.

The V gene is TRBV2, the J gene TRBJ1-6; no definite D call. V shed 10 bases and J shed 7 bases, with 17 bases lying between them. Looked up from germline, CDR1 is SNHLY and CDR2 is FYNNEI. The CDR3 has 14 residues. CDR3: CAIWTTLGNSPLHF. CDR3 sequence (DNA): TGTGCCATATGGACGACTTTAGGCAATTCACCCCTCCACTTT.

By share of the sample, this clone is medium-sized (0.01 to 0.1%). V usage is TRBV6-4 and J usage is TRBJ2-3, with 11 bases aligning to TRBD2. J gave up 4 bases and V 6 bases, and 3 bases lay outside the gene matches. The CDR3 runs to 14 residues. CDR1 is MRHNA, CDR2 SNTAGT, per germline. The CDR3 reads CASSLAGGADTQYF. CDR3 nucleotide sequence: TGTGCCAGCAGCCTAGCGGGGGGAGCAGATACGCAGTATTTT.

The chain carries TRBV19 and TRBJ1-5; D is undetermined. Germline V lookup: CDR1 LNHDA, CDR2 SQIVND (reference sequence). Trimming stripped 7 bases from V and 4 bases from J, with 17 bases between. CDR3 length: 15 amino acids. The CDR3 protein is CASTSEGGRNQPQHF. CDR3 nucleotides: TGTGCCAGTACCTCTGAGGGAGGAAGGAATCAGCCCCAGCATTTT.

The table lists this clone with a count of one. The V gene is TRBV3-1 (or the pseudogene TRBV3-2), the J gene TRBJ2-6; D remains ambiguous. Trimming removed 6 bases from V and 0 bases from J, with 12 bases in between. The germline V gene encodes CDR1 LGHDT and CDR2 YNNKEL (reference sequence). The CDR3 runs to 16 residues. CDR3 protein: CASRISAVSGANVLTF. CDR3 coding DNA: TGTGCCAGCAGAATTTCCGCGGTCTCTGGGGCCAACGTCCTGACTTTC.

The rearrangement joins TRBV12-3 or TRBV12-4 to TRBJ2-1, with D perhaps assigned TRBD1 or TRBD2 (5 bases each). With 11 bases removed from V and 0 bases from J, the gap between germline ends came to 11 bases. The CDR3 length is 13 residues. This chain's CDR3 is CASRDGSYNEQFF. DNA of the CDR3: TGTGCCTCCCGGGACGGCTCCTACAATGAGCAGTTCTTC.

The V gene is TRBV19, the J gene TRBJ2-3; 9 nucleotides line up with TRBD2. J was trimmed by 4 bases and V by 4 bases; bases with no gene match: 12. The CDR3 length is 17 residues. Germline V gene sequence: CDR1 LNHDA, CDR2 SQIVND (reference sequence). CDR3 residues: CASSTERGGGASDTQYF. CDR3 nucleotide sequence: TGTGCCAGTAGTACCGAACGGGGCGGGGGGGCCTCAGATACGCAGTATTTT. The complete variable domain, with remaining parts taken from reference TRBV19 and TRBJ2-3, reads DGGITQSPKYLFRKEGQNVTLSCEQNLNHDAMYWYRQDPGQGLRLIYYSQIVNDFQKGDIAEGYSVSREKKESFPLTVTSAQKNPTAFYLCASSTERGGGASDTQYFGPGTRLTVL.

The genes are TRBV6-5 and TRBJ1-1; D possibly corresponds to TRBD1 (5 bases). Germline assignment: CDR1 MNHEY and CDR2 SVGAGI. The CDR3 covers 12 residues. V was shortened by 6 bases and J by 11 bases, with 16 bases between the two germline ends. The CDR3 sequence: CASSLRGADAFF. The CDR3 coding sequence is TGTGCCAGCAGCCTCCGCGGGGCCGACGCTTTCTTT.

This rearrangement joins TRBV5-1 to TRBJ2-5; D remains ambiguous. The CDR3 is 14 amino acids. Germline CDR1 SGHRS, CDR2 YFSETQ. V lost 0 bases, J lost 5 bases, and 11 bases lay in between. CDR3 loop: CASSLASNRETQYF. CDR3 bases: TGCGCCAGCAGCTTGGCTTCTAACCGGGAGACCCAGTACTTC.

The V gene is TRBV5-1, the J gene TRBJ2-1; tentatively, D is TRBD2 (5 bases). CDR1 is SGHRS, CDR2 YFSETQ, per germline. The ends were cut back, 0 bases at V and 15 bases at J, with 22 bases in the middle. This CDR3 comprises 15 residues. The CDR3 region is CASSLDLGRNQPPFF. DNA of the CDR3: TGCGCCAGCAGCTTGGATTTGGGGAGAAACCAACCTCCGTTCTTC.

The genes are TRBV19 and TRBJ2-3; 8 nucleotides line up with TRBD2. The germline V gene encodes CDR1 LNHDA and CDR2 SQIVND (reference sequence). The CDR3 runs to 16 residues. V dropped 0 bases and J dropped 4; count of bases not matched to a gene: 6. The DNA for the CDR3 is TGTGCCAGTAGTATAGATGCCGGGCGGGGGGCAGATACGCAGTATTTT. This codes for CASSIDAGRGADTQYF.